These 8 T cell receptor beta chains were all obtained from the same sample, sequenced in a study of blood T cell repertoires in COVID-19. This table comes from immunoSEQ multiplex PCR, and its TCRdb copy is limited to in-frame clones, with some not included. The sample holds some 300,000 clones, approximately 86% seen once. Sequenced: peripheral blood. These receptors all come from an older woman with COVID-19, enrolled during active disease.

The chain joins TRBV6-2 or TRBV6-3 to TRBJ2-3; D may be TRBD1 (6 bases). Germline values: CDR1 MNHEY, CDR2 SVGEGT. V lost 6 bases and J 5 bases, leaving 15 bases between the germline ends. There are 14 residues in the CDR3. DNA for the CDR3: TGTGCCAGCAGACCTCAGGGGTCTCGAGATACGCAGTATTTT. Translating it yields CASRPQGSRDTQYF.

The chain is built from TRBV5-4 and TRBJ2-5, with D uncertain. The CDR3 is 13 residues long. Germline-derived CDR1 and CDR2 are SGHNT and YYREEE (reference sequence). The V gene lost 4 bases and the J gene lost 2 bases, with 9 bases spanning the gap. CDR3 in amino acids: CASSPSLQETQYF. CDR3 DNA sequence: TGTGCCAGCAGCCCCTCTTTGCAAGAGACCCAGTACTTC.

The J gene is TRBJ1-2, the V gene TRBV4-2; D is undetermined. Trimming cost V 0 bases and J 8 bases, with 7 bases left between them. CDR1 is LGHNA, CDR2 YNFKEQ, per germline. There are 12 residues in the CDR3. The DNA for the CDR3 is TGTGCCAGCAGCCAAGATCGGGAAGGCTACACCTTC. Protein sequence: CASSQDREGYTF.

The chain couples TRBV30 to TRBJ2-2; 9 bases fit TRBD1. V lost 8 bases and J lost 1; bases outside the gene matches: 5. The germline gives CDR1 GTSNPN, CDR2 SVGIG (reference sequence). This CDR3 has 14 amino acids. CDR3: CASRGQGNTGELFF. The CDR3 DNA reads TGTGCCAGTCGGGGACAGGGGAACACCGGGGAGCTGTTTTTT.

The rearrangement uses TRBV4-3 and TRBJ2-3; 11 bases are a match to TRBD2. V lost 3 bases to trimming and J lost 1 base; unmatched junction nucleotides: 3. The germline V gene has CDR1 LGHNA and CDR2 YSLEER. This CDR3 region has 16 residues. The CDR3 DNA reads as TGCGCCAGCAGCCACTTACTAGCGGGGGGCACAGATACGCAGTATTTT. Translation: CASSHLLAGGTDTQYF.

CDR3 DNA: TGTGCCAGCAGTCAAGGAGGAGACAGGGGAGCTGGAAACACCATATATTTT. It encodes CASSQGGDRGAGNTIYF. The V gene is TRBV5-6, the J gene TRBJ1-3; 8 positions match TRBD1. CDR1 and CDR2 (germline): SGHDT, YYEEEE. Trimming at V came to 5 bases and at J to 2 bases, leaving 12 bases not matched to a gene. The CDR3 has 17 amino acids.

In DNA, the CDR3 is TGTGCCAGCAGTGACAGGGGGAGGAAGAACACTGAAGCTTTCTTT. It codes for CASSDRGRKNTEAFF. The chain uses TRBV6-2 or TRBV6-3 and TRBJ1-1; 9 bases fit TRBD1. CDR3 size: 15 residues. The germline V gene encodes CDR1 MNHEY and CDR2 SVGEGT. J gave up 1 base and V 5 bases, and 5 bases lay outside the gene matches.

V usage is TRBV7-2 and J usage is TRBJ1-2, with D possibly matching TRBD1 (5 bases). V was cut by 4 bases and J by 6 bases, with 15 bases left in between. The CDR3 covers 14 residues. Germline V gives CDR1 SGHTA, CDR2 FQGNSA. The CDR3 loop reads CASSYGQLGDGYTF. Written as DNA, the CDR3 is TGTGCCAGCAGCTACGGACAATTGGGTGATGGCTACACCTTC.